This T cell receptor beta chain was captured by sequencing in a study of blood T cell repertoires in COVID-19. About the study: PBMCs, B-cell-depleted T cells, or T cells were the source of the cDNA or gDNA that made up the material.

Under the authors' procedure: Reference gene primers were amplified, and this amplification served to estimate nucleated cell counts. Assay: immunoSEQ multiplex PCR; the TCRdb copy retains only in-frame clones and omits some. V and J calls and clone size are copied from that table; D and trimming were computed from the DNA. The sample includes fewer than 300,000 clones, 88% seen only once; the top ten take 9.4%. Germline assignment: CDR1 SGDLS and CDR2 YYNGEE. Trimming cost V 0 bases and J 6 bases; bases outside gene matches: 8. CDR3 length equals 16 residues. The chain recombines TRBV9 with TRBJ2-3; 9 nucleotides agree with TRBD2. The sequencing sample was made of peripheral blood. This sequence was found in a man aged 18 to 30 with active or convalescent COVID-19. CDR3 protein: CASSVGGGGAMDTQYF. In DNA form, the CDR3 reads TGTGCCAGCAGCGTAGGAGGCGGGGGGGCAATGGATACGCAGTATTTT.